This T cell receptor (beta chain) was sequenced in a study of cytomegalovirus exposure and HLA in healthy donors. Among the donors, all were healthy bone marrow donors. Points on this clone: Its matching antigen is unknown.

V shed 5 bases, J shed 8 bases, and the junction held 8 bases outside the gene matches. The CDR3 spans 16 residues. Germline values: CDR1 PRHDT, CDR2 FYEKMQ (reference sequence). Study-level points and caveats: On later analysis, the bulk of CMV-associated TCR beta chains appeared to be HLA-restricted. The study found most TCR sequences rare, yet found some public TCRs in many donors. Earlier analysis looked at TCR beta V segments, and most were productive about 90% or about 30% of the time.

The study ran its PCR with 60 Vbeta and 13 Jbeta primers. Only in-frame clones appear in the TCRdb table, and some are missing; sequencing was by immunoSEQ multiplex PCR. The data contain around 180,000 clones, over 70% of them singletons. The receptor was derived from a boy between 2 and 10 years old in good health and CMV-seronegative. This chain uses TRBV13 with TRBJ2-1, with TRBD2 matching over 14 bases. Sequences were obtained from PBMCs. The CDR3 DNA is TGTGCCAGCAGCCCCGGAGGGACTAGCGGGAGCTATGAGCAGTTCTTC. This codes for CASSPGGTSGSYEQFF.